This entry describes one TCR beta chain. Its target is not known. The data are from a study of monozygotic twins with inflammatory bowel disease. Overall study results and limits: Evidence failed to back one strong IBD-linked signal or clonotype. Researchers reported no repertoire similarity difference between concordant and discordant twins, possibly from limited power.

With the 5' RACE reads reprocessed, TCRdb shows one record per CDR3 protein and no DNA. Seen in this sample are about 300,000 distinct CDR3 sequences; the ten most common clones hold less than 6.5%. Looked up from germline, CDR1 is SGHNT and CDR2 is YENEEA. The CDR3 has 23 residues. Sequencing was performed on blood. The receptor comes from a human donor with ulcerative colitis or Crohn's disease, or a healthy co-twin of an affected twin (not recorded which). The chain combines TRBV11-3 with TRBJ2-1; TCRdb designates TRBD2, a call that cannot be tested without DNA. CDR3 sequence reads: CASSLGWTSGSLHQLSSYNEQFF.